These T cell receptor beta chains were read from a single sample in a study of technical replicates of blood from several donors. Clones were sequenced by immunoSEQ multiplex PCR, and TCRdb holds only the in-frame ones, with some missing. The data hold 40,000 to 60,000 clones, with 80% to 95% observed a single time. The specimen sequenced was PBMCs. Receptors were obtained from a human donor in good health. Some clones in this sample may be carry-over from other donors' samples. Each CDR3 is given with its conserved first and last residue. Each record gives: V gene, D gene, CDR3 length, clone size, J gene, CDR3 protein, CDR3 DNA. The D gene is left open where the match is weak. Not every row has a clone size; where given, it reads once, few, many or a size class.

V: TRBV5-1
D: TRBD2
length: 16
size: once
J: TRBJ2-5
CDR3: CASSLGTSGSQETQYF
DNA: TGCGCCAGCAGCTTGGGGACTAGCGGGAGTCAGGAGACCCAGTACTTC

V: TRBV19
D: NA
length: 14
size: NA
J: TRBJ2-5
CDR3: CASSILADSRDQYF
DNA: TGTGCCAGTAGTATCCTCGCGGACTCAAGGGACCAGTACTTC

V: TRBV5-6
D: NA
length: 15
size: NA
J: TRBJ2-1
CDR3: CASSLAFITGNEQFF
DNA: TGTGCCAGCAGCTTGGCCTTTATTACGGGTAATGAGCAGTTCTTC

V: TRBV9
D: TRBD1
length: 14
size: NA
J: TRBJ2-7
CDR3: CASSVDQGVREQYF
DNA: TGTGCCAGCAGCGTAGATCAGGGGGTGCGCGAGCAGTACTTC

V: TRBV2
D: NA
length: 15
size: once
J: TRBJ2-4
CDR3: CASWTGGGDKNIQYF
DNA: TGTGCCAGCTGGACTGGAGGGGGGGACAAAAACATTCAGTACTTC

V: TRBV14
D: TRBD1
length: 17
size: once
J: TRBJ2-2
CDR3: CASSQFQGAPSTGELFF
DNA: TGTGCCAGCAGCCAATTCCAGGGGGCGCCGAGCACCGGGGAGCTGTTTTTT

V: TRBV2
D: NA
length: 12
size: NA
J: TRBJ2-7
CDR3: CASSPGSYEQYF
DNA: TGTGCCAGCAGCCCGGGTTCCTACGAGCAGTACTTC

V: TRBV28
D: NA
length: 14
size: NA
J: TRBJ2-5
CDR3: CASSGQQGRETQYF
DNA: TGTGCCAGCAGTGGACAACAGGGTAGGGAGACCCAGTACTTC

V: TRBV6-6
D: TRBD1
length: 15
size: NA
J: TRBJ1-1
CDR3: CASSFLQGGRTEAFF
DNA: TGTGCCAGCAGTTTTTTACAGGGGGGACGGACTGAAGCTTTCTTT

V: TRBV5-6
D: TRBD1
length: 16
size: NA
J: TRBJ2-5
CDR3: CASSLWTGNRQETQYF
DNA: TGTGCCAGCAGCTTGTGGACAGGGAATCGCCAAGAGACCCAGTACTTC

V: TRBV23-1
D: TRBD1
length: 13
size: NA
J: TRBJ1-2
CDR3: CASRDRGNYGYTF
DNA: TGCGCCAGCAGGGACAGGGGTAACTATGGCTACACCTTC

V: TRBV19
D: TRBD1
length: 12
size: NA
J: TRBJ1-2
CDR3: CASREDRGGYTF
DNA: TGTGCCAGTAGAGAGGACAGGGGGGGCTACACCTTC

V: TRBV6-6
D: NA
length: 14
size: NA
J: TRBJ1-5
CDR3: CASHSGGSNQPQHF
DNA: TGTGCCAGCCACTCCGGGGGTAGCAATCAGCCCCAGCATTTT

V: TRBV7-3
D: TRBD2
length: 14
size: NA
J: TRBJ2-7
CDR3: CASSRTSGAYEQYF
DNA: TGTGCCAGCAGCCGAACTAGCGGGGCCTACGAGCAGTACTTC

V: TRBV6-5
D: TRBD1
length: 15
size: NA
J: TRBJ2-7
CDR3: CASSLTGQGNSEQYF
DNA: TGTGCCAGCAGCCTGACGGGACAGGGTAATTCCGAGCAGTACTTC

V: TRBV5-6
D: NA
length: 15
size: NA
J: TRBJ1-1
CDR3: CASSPRGVRNTEAFF
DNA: TGTGCCAGCAGCCCCCGAGGCGTTCGGAACACTGAAGCTTTCTTT

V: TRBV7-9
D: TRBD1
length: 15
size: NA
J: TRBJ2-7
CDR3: CASSLAGGAPAEQYF
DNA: TGTGCCAGCAGCTTAGCAGGGGGCGCTCCGGCCGAGCAGTACTTC

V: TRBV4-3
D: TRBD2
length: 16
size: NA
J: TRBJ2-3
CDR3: CASSRGTSGSADTQYF
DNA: TGCGCCAGCAGCCGGGGGACTAGCGGGAGTGCAGATACGCAGTATTTT

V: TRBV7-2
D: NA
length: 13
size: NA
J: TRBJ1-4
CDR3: CASSLSRNEKLFF
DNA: TGTGCCAGCAGCTTATCCCGGAATGAAAAACTGTTTTTT

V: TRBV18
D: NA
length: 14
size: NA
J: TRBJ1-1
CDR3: CASSRNQGPTEAFF
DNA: TGTGCCAGCTCACGGAATCAGGGGCCCACTGAAGCTTTCTTT

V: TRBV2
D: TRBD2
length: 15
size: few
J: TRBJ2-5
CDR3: CASSGLAGGLRTQYF
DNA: TGTGCCAGCAGTGGACTAGCGGGGGGGCTTAGGACCCAGTACTTC

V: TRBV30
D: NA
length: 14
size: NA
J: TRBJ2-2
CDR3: CAWSGLKNTGELFF
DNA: TGTGCCTGGAGTGGACTGAAGAACACCGGGGAGCTGTTTTTT

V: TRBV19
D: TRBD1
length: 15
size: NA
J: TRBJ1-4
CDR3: CASRDRGLTNEKLFF
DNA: TGTGCCAGCAGGGACAGGGGGCTTACTAATGAAAAACTGTTTTTT

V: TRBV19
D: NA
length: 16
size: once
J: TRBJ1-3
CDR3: CASSIQRTGTGNTIYF
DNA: TGTGCCAGTAGTATTCAGCGAACAGGCACTGGAAACACCATATATTTT

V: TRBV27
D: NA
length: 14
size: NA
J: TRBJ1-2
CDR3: CASSSLGADYGYTF
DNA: TGTGCCAGCAGTTCTCTGGGGGCGGACTATGGCTACACCTTC

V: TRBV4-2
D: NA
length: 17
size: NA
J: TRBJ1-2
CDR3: CASSLSGGRRSNYGYTF
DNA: TGTGCCAGCAGCCTGTCCGGGGGGCGAAGATCTAACTATGGCTACACCTTC

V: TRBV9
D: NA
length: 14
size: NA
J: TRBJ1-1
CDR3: CASSVLGQGGEAFF
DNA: TGTGCCAGCAGCGTGCTCGGTCAGGGAGGTGAAGCTTTCTTT

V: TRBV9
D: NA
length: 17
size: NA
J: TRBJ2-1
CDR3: CASSFGLRGSSYNEQFF
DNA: TGTGCCAGCAGCTTCGGGTTAAGGGGGAGCTCCTACAATGAGCAGTTCTTC

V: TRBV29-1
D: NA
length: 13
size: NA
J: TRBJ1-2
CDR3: CSVEIQGDYGYTF
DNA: TGCAGCGTTGAGATCCAGGGCGACTATGGCTACACCTTC

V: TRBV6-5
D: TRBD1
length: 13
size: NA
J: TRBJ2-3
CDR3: CASSYQGADTQYF
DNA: TGTGCCAGCAGTTACCAGGGGGCAGATACGCAGTATTTT

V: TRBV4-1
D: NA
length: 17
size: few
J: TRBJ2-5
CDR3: CASSLYPGGGGEETQYF
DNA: TGCGCCAGCAGCCTGTACCCCGGCGGAGGGGGGGAAGAGACCCAGTACTTC

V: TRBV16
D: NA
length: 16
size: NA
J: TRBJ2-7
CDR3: CASSRPRTGGAYEQYF
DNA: TGTGCCAGCAGCCGCCCCCGGACAGGAGGGGCTTACGAGCAGTACTTC

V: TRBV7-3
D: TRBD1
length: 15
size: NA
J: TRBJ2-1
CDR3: CASSFGQGAYNEQFF
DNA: TGTGCCAGCAGCTTCGGACAGGGGGCCTACAATGAGCAGTTCTTC

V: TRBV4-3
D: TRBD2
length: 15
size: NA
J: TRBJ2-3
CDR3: CASSQDRGSGSAQYF
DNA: TGCGCCAGCAGCCAAGATCGAGGTAGCGGGAGCGCGCAGTATTTT

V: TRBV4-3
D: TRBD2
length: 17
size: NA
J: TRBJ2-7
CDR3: CASSQDFSAGGSYEQYF
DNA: TGCGCCAGCAGCCAAGATTTCTCTGCGGGGGGATCCTACGAGCAGTACTTC

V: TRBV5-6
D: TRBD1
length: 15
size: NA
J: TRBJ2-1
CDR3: CASSFRDSSYNEQFF
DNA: TGTGCCAGCAGCTTCCGGGACAGCTCCTACAATGAGCAGTTCTTC

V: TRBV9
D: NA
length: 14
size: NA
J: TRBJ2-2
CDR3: CASSASGTAGELFF
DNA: TGTGCCAGCAGCGCTTCGGGGACTGCCGGGGAGCTGTTTTTT

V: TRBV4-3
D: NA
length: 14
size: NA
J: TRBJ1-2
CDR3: CASSQERANYGYTF
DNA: TGCGCCAGCAGCCAAGAACGCGCTAACTATGGCTACACCTTC

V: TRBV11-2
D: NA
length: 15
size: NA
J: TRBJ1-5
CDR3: CASSLEGQGTQPQHF
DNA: TGTGCCAGCAGCTTAGAAGGGCAGGGGACTCAGCCCCAGCATTTT

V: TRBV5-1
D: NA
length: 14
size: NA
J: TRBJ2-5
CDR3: CASSLTTGSETQYF
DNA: TGCGCCAGCAGCTTGACGACAGGTTCGGAGACCCAGTACTTC

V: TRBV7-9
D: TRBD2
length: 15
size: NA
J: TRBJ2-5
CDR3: CASSLRSGGAGTQYF
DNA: TGTGCCAGCAGCTTAAGGAGCGGGGGGGCAGGGACCCAGTACTTC

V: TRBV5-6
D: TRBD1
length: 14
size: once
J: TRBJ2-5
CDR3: CASSFRQGQETQYF
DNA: TGTGCCAGCAGCTTTCGACAGGGCCAAGAGACCCAGTACTTC

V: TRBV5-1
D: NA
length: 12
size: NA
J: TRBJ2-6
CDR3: CASSPGGQLAAF
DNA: TGCGCCAGCAGCCCTGGAGGTCAGCTCGCAGCTTTC

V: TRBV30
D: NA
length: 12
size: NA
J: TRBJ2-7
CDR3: CAWSPNSYEQYF
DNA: TGTGCCTGGAGTCCCAATTCCTACGAGCAGTACTTC

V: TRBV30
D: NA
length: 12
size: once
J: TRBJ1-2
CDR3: CAWDAASYGYTF
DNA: TGTGCCTGGGACGCGGCGAGCTATGGCTACACCTTC

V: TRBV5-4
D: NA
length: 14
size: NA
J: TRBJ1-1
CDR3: CASSLSTVNTEAFF
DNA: TGTGCCAGCAGCCTCTCGACAGTGAACACTGAAGCTTTCTTT

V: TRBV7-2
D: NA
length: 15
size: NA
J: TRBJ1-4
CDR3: CASSKNLGVNEKLFF
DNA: TGTGCCAGCAGCAAAAACCTCGGAGTTAATGAAAAACTGTTTTTT

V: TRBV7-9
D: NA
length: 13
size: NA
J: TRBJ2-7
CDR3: CASSLGRGYEQYF
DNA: TGTGCCAGCAGCTTAGGTAGGGGCTACGAGCAGTACTTC

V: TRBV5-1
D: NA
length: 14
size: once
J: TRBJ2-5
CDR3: CASSSRGLGETQYF
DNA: TGCGCCAGCAGCTCGCGGGGGCTGGGGGAGACCCAGTACTTC

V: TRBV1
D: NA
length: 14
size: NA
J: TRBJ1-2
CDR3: CTSSPWGGDYGYTF
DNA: TGCACCAGCAGCCCGTGGGGGGGGGACTATGGCTACACCTTC

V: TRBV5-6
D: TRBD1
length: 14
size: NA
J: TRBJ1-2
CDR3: CASTYEQGANGYTF
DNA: TGTGCCAGCACCTATGAACAGGGGGCCAATGGCTACACCTTC

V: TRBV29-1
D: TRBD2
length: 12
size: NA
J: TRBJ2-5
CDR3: CSVGASGETQYF
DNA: TGCAGCGTTGGAGCTAGCGGAGAGACCCAGTACTTC

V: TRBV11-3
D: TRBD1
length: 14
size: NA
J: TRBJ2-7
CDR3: CASSTEGTGSEQYF
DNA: TGTGCCAGCAGCACGGAGGGGACAGGGAGCGAGCAGTACTTC

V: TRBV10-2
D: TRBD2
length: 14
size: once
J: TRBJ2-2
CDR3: CASRGTSGIGELFF
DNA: TGCGCCAGCAGGGGGACTAGCGGGATCGGGGAGCTGTTTTTT

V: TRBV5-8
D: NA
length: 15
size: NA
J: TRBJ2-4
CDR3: CASSPAGGAKNIQYF
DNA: TGTGCCAGCAGCCCGGCCGGGGGAGCCAAAAACATTCAGTACTTC

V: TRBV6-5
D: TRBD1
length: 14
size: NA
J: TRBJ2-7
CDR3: CASREGTGTYEQYF
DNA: TGTGCCAGCAGGGAAGGGACAGGGACGTACGAGCAGTACTTC

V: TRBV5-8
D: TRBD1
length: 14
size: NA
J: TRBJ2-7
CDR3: CASSLRTGGAVQYF
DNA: TGTGCCAGCAGCCTAAGGACAGGGGGCGCGGTGCAGTACTTC